This T cell receptor beta chain comes out of a study of blood T cell repertoires in COVID-19. As for the study in general: From T cells, B-cell-depleted T cells, or PBMCs came the material, which was cDNA or gDNA.

The CDR3 is 17 residues long. The trim removed 4 bases at V and 0 bases at J, leaving 6 bases unmatched. The germline V gene has CDR1 LNHDA and CDR2 SQIVND (reference sequence). Original processing methods: Amplified reference gene primers provided the basis for estimating nucleated cell counts. The method was immunoSEQ multiplex PCR; TCRdb's version includes in-frame clones alone and lacks a portion of them. V and J calls and clone size come straight from that table; D and trimming were deduced from the DNA. The table lists around 320,000 clones, 85% of them singletons. The receptor was derived from a human donor in a cohort sampled during active COVID-19. The sample taken for sequencing was peripheral blood. J is TRBJ2-3 and V is TRBV19; 11 bases match TRBD2. CDR3 nucleotides: TGTGCCAGTAGTAGGCCTAGCGGGGGGACTAGCACAGATACGCAGTATTTT. Amino acid sequence: CASSRPSGGTSTDTQYF.